Shown below are 10 T cell receptor beta chains from a single sample sequenced in a study of vaccination and CD4 T cells after COVID-19. The antigens for these receptors are not known. Cultured CD4+ T cell DNA underwent sequencing with the Oncomine TCR Beta short-read assay. MiXCR was run by TCRdb on the PCR reads, yielding one entry per CDR3 protein. The sample contains roughly 12,000 distinct CDR3 sequences, less than 70% of which appear only once. Treatment reported: approximately 10-day PBMC culture with coronavirus spike peptide pools or control peptides (ViraFEST assay). The input for sequencing was CD4+ T cells from blood, cultured in vitro, taken before SARS-CoV-2 vaccination. The receptors were gathered from a human donor who had recovered from COVID-19.

This clonotype has just one count. The V call is TRBV28, the J call TRBJ1-5; D is ambiguous. Germline V gene data show CDR1 as MDHEN and CDR2 as SYDVKM. The V end was cut by 3 bases, the J end by 7 bases, with 7 bases between. This CDR3 is built from 12 residues. The CDR3 loop is CASSFAAQPQHF. Written as DNA, the CDR3 is TGTGCCAGCAGTTTCGCTGCGCAGCCCCAGCATTTT.

The table lists this clonotype with a count of one. This chain uses TRBV4-1 with TRBJ2-3, with D perhaps assigned TRBD1 or TRBD2 (5 bases each). The CDR3 is 13 residues long. In germline, CDR1 is MGHRA, CDR2 YSYEKL. Trimming removed 4 bases at V and 8 bases at J, with 13 bases between. CDR3 nucleotide sequence: TGCGCCAGCAGCCTTTTGAGGGGTGGTACGCAGTATTTT. This gives the protein CASSLLRGGTQYF.

The chain carries TRBV20-1 and TRBJ2-2; TRBD2 aligns across 9 bases. The CDR3 covers 15 residues. After removal of 3 bases from V and 5 bases from J, the junction contained 7 bases not matched to a gene. Per germline, CDR1 DFQATT and CDR2 SNEGSKA (reference sequence). The CDR3 DNA is TGCAGTGCTAGTGGCGGGAGGGCTGGGACCGGGGAGCTGTTTTTT. This encodes CSASGGRAGTGELFF.

This chain links TRBV18 with TRBJ1-6; D is unresolved. This CDR3 contains 15 residues. In germline, CDR1 is KGHSH, CDR2 LQKENI. V lost 3 bases and J lost 5, with 11 bases in between. The CDR3 DNA reads as TGTGCCAGCTCACCTGCCACGTCTCATAATTCACCCCTCCACTTT. It yields the protein CASSPATSHNSPLHF.

In nucleotides, the CDR3 is TGTGCCAGCAGTTCACAAACCACAGGGCCTGAAGCTTTCTTT. Protein product: CASSSQTTGPEAFF. The V call is TRBV27, the J call TRBJ1-1; possible D gene TRBD1, 6 bases. The V end lost 4 bases, the J end lost 6 bases, and 15 bases lay between the germline ends. The length of the CDR3 is 14 residues. Germline CDR1 reads MNHEY; CDR2 reads SMNVEV (reference sequence).

This clonotype was observed a few times. The chain carries TRBV5-1 and TRBJ1-6; D perhaps matches TRBD1 (5 bases). V lost 4 bases and J 6 bases, leaving 11 bases between the germline ends. Germline CDR1 reads SGHRS; CDR2 reads YFSETQ. The CDR3 runs 14 residues. The DNA for the CDR3 is TGCGCCAGCAGCAACAGCGGGGGTAATTCACCCCTCCACTTT. Translated, it gives CASSNSGGNSPLHF.

The chain has TRBV20-1 and TRBJ2-3, with 9 bases fitting TRBD2. V was pared by 4 bases and J by 2 bases, with 10 bases of the junction left unmatched. The CDR3 sequence is 16 residues long. Per the germline V gene, CDR1 is DFQATT and CDR2 is SNEGSKA (reference sequence). The DNA of the CDR3 is TGCAGTGCTACTAGCGGGACCACCGTGTCCACAGATACGCAGTATTTT. Translated, it gives CSATSGTTVSTDTQYF.

The chain uses TRBV6-5 and TRBJ1-2; D gene uncertain. Germline assignment: CDR1 MNHEY and CDR2 SVGAGI. V lost 2 bases, J lost 8 bases, and 9 bases lay in between. The CDR3 consists of 12 residues. This CDR3 is CASSYMGAGYTF. The CDR3 DNA reads TGTGCCAGCAGTTACATGGGAGCGGGCTACACCTTC.

The gene calls are TRBV18 and TRBJ2-1; TRBD1 is a possible D gene (5 bases). Trimming removed 2 bases at V and 1 base at J, with 9 bases between. The germline CDR1 and CDR2 sequences are KGHSH and LQKENI. This CDR3 is 15 amino acids long. CDR3 DNA sequence: TGTGCCAGCTCACCAGGTGACAGTTCCTACAATGAGCAGTTCTTC. It is translated as CASSPGDSSYNEQFF.

The sample holds a few counts of this clonotype. The chain has TRBV7-9 and TRBJ2-3; D not resolved. Trimming took off 5 bases at V and 2 bases at J, with 14 bases between the two ends. CDR3 size: 15 residues. From germline, CDR1 is SEHNR and CDR2 FQNEAQ (reference sequence). The CDR3 protein is CASSPGDPNTDTQYF. In nucleotides, the CDR3 is TGTGCCAGCAGCCCAGGTGACCCTAACACAGATACGCAGTATTTT.